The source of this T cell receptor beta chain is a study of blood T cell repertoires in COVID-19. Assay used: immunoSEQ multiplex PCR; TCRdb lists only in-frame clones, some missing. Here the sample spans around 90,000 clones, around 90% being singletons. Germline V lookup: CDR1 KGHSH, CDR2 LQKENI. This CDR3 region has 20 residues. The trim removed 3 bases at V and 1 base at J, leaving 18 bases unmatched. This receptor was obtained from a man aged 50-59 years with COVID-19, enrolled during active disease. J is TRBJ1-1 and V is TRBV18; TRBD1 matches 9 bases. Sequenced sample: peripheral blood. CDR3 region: CASSPSGQGFASVGNTEAFF. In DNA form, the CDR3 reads TGTGCCAGCTCACCTTCAGGACAGGGGTTCGCTTCCGTGGGGAACACTGAAGCTTTCTTT.